The 8 T cell receptor beta chains below were found in one sample sequenced in a study of blood T cell repertoires in COVID-19. This table comes from immunoSEQ multiplex PCR, and its TCRdb copy is limited to in-frame clones, with some not included. The sample gives a few hundred thousand clones, about 87% of which show up once; 3% to 3.5% is in the top ten. The sequencing sample was made of peripheral blood. These TCRs come from a man in his 60s with acute or convalescent COVID-19.

V and J are TRBV6-5 and TRBJ1-2; TRBD1 matches at 7 bases. The CDR3 is 14 amino acids. Germline V gene lookup returns CDR1 MNHEY and CDR2 SVGAGI. Losses at the gene ends were 7 bases for V and 4 bases for J; bases not matched to a gene: 9. The CDR3 is CASKRGQMSYGYTF. The DNA for the CDR3 is TGTGCCAGCAAAAGGGGACAGATGAGCTATGGCTACACCTTC.

The gene calls are TRBV5-6 and TRBJ2-7, with TRBD1 identical over 7 bases. This CDR3 comprises 16 residues. After removal of 0 bases from V and 2 bases from J, the junction contained 8 bases not matched to a gene. CDR1 SGHDT and CDR2 YYEEEE come from the germline V gene. CDR3 DNA sequence: TGTGCCAGCAGCTTGGGCCCCGGGACAGCCACCTACGAGCAGTACTTC. Translating gives CASSLGPGTATYEQYF.

The genes are TRBV29-1 and TRBJ2-2; tentatively, D is TRBD1 (6 bases). V was clipped by 2 bases and J by 6 bases, with 10 bases between them. Germline-derived CDR1 and CDR2 are SQVTM and ANQGSEA. The CDR3 consists of 13 residues. The CDR3 loop is CSVEQGLAGELFF. The DNA for the CDR3 is TGCAGCGTTGAACAGGGGTTGGCCGGGGAGCTGTTTTTT.

This sequence joins TRBV6-5 and TRBJ1-2; 9 bases line up with TRBD1. This CDR3 has 14 residues. Germline V gene lookup returns CDR1 MNHEY and CDR2 SVGAGI. V shed 1 base, J shed 5 bases, and the junction held 2 bases outside the gene matches. The CDR3 nucleotides are TGTGCCAGCAGTTACTTGGGACAGGGATATGGCTACACCTTC. Translation: CASSYLGQGYGYTF.

This chain's CDR3 is CASSLGASGAPNEQFF. The CDR3 DNA is TGTGCCAGCAGCTTAGGGGCTAGCGGGGCCCCCAATGAGCAGTTCTTC. V and J are TRBV7-8 and TRBJ2-1; 9 bases fit TRBD2. Unmatched junction bases numbered 7, after V lost 1 base and J lost 6 bases. The CDR3 contains 16 residues. CDR1 and CDR2 from the germline V gene are SGHVS and FQNEAQ.

The chain couples TRBV27 to TRBJ2-3, with TRBD2 matching 7 bases. Unmatched junction bases numbered 13, after V lost 5 bases and J lost 2 bases. There are 17 residues in the CDR3. Germline loops: CDR1 MNHEY, CDR2 SMNVEV (reference sequence). This CDR3 reads CASSPTTSWFNTDTQYF. As DNA, the CDR3 is TGTGCCAGCAGTCCTACGACTAGCTGGTTTAACACAGATACGCAGTATTTT.

The gene calls are TRBV24-1 and TRBJ2-3; the match to TRBD1 covers 12 bases. J lost 7 bases, V lost 4 bases, and 8 bases had no gene match. The CDR3 runs 16 residues. Germline CDR1 is KGHDR and CDR2 is SFDVKD. The CDR3 sequence: CATSDAGTGGANTQYF. Written as DNA, the CDR3 is TGTGCCACCAGTGACGCCGGGACAGGGGGCGCAAATACGCAGTATTTT.

This chain connects TRBV27 to TRBJ1-5, with D perhaps matching TRBD1 (6 bases). The CDR3 runs to 13 residues. Per the germline V gene, CDR1 is MNHEY and CDR2 is SMNVEV (reference sequence). In DNA, the CDR3 is TGTGCGGGGGCAGCAGATAGCAATCAGCCCCAGCATTTT. This sequence encodes CAGAADSNQPQHF.